This T cell receptor beta chain was retrieved from a study of Ad26.COV2.S vaccination and SARS-CoV-2 variants listed by TCRdb under 2021. Background for the entire study: Vaccine-arm donors were drawn from COV1001, a multicentre, randomized, double-blind, placebo-controlled phase I-IIa trial of Ad26.COV2.S in healthy adults. Blinding of investigators to trial group allocation was maintained during experiments and outcome assessment. TCRbeta repertoire sequencing was used to assess the specificity and breadth of SARS-CoV-2-reactive T cell receptors after Ad26.COV2.S vaccination. Participants in the trial were split at random into five groups of five each, receiving low-dose or high-dose Ad26.COV2.S once or twice, or else placebo on both occasions. Dosing of Ad26.COV2.S was intramuscular, at either 5x10^10 or 1x10^11 viral particles, delivered as one shot or as two shots spaced 56 days apart. The TCR-sequenced set comprised approximately 30 samples: some 19 Ad26.COV2.S vaccine recipients, 5 placebo recipients and 8 SARS-CoV-2 convalescent individuals.

TCRbeta CDR3 regions were sequenced with the immunoSEQ Assay. After extraction, genomic DNA underwent amplification by bias-controlled multiplex PCR, followed by high-throughput sequencing. The original pipeline was this. Collapsing and filtering of sequences were performed to quantify the absolute abundance of each unique TCRbeta CDR3 region. Usable DNA was measured by amplifying reference genes present in all nucleated cells, and TCRbeta template counts were normalized to that usable DNA to estimate T cell fraction. Repertoire TCRs were annotated as SARS-CoV-2-specific by exact matching of V gene, CDR3 amino acid sequence and J gene to a known reactive TCR set. MIRA supplied the reference SARS-CoV-2 TCR set, which was filtered for enrichment in COVID-19-positive ImmuneCODE repertoires so that public or cross-reactive TCRs were removed. Using the MIRA antigens, annotated TCRs were further analysed by specific ORF or by position within an ORF. Depth was the summed frequency of annotated unique rearrangements, while breadth was defined as annotated unique rearrangements over total unique productive rearrangements. Two-sided Wilcoxon rank-sum tests were used to compare TCR breadth between groups. TCRdb stores this immuneACCESS table with in-frame sequences only. Part of the clones is absent; in the studies checked, under half of the shortfall reflects unresolved V genes, and no reason is known for the rest. V, J and clone size were drawn from that table, and D and trimming were deduced from the DNA. The sample table lists about 400,000 clones, approximately 87% of them with a count of one. The ten largest clones capture about 3.5% of the sample.

On this clone: Its antigen specificity is not known. Base qualities are not provided; no much larger clone lies one nucleotide away.

The paper as a whole reports these results and caveats: Compared with placebo recipients, Ad26.COV2.S recipients showed higher spike-specific TCR breadth (P = 0.0014). The study was not powered for comparison of responses between vaccine doses or regimens. Substantial breadth of spike-specific CD8+ and CD4+ T cell responses was reported after vaccination. Non-spike TCR breadth was comparable between vaccine and placebo recipients, consistent with the vaccine containing only spike. It was noted by the authors that total T cell responses may have been underestimated by the TCR breadth and depth analyses.

Trimming takes 5 bases off V and 6 bases off J; junction bases not matched to a gene: 4. CDR1 and CDR2, looked up from the germline V gene (reference sequence), are SGHNT and YYREEE. Counted from cysteine to phenylalanine, this CDR3 has 13 amino acids. The DNA shown is the 39-base CDR3, in frame from base 1. The sample's treatment or condition, from its label and the paper: some 20 received Ad26.COV2.S at low or high dose, single or two shots; five or six received placebo; per-sample allocation not given. For vaccine and placebo recipients, the sequenced repertoires came from samples collected on day 63 after the first injection. In Cohort 1b, about two dozen adults aged 18-55 years were enrolled at a single site in Boston, USA, between 29 July and 7 August 2020. As a vaccine, Ad26.COV2.S was a replication-incompetent adenovirus type 26 vector that expressed a prefusion-stabilized SARS-CoV-2 spike protein derived from the original Wuhan strain.

Sequences were derived from peripheral blood, sampled in a trial of Ad26.COV2.S vaccine versus placebo. The V and J segments used are TRBV5-4 and TRBJ2-2, with 7 central nucleotides matching TRBD1. The sequence was collected from a person between 18 and 65 years old who received the Ad26.COV2.S COVID-19 vaccine or a placebo. The nucleotide sequence is given as TGTGCCAGCAGAGAAGGGGGCGCCGGGGAGCTGTTTTTT. Its translation reads: CASREGGAGELFF.